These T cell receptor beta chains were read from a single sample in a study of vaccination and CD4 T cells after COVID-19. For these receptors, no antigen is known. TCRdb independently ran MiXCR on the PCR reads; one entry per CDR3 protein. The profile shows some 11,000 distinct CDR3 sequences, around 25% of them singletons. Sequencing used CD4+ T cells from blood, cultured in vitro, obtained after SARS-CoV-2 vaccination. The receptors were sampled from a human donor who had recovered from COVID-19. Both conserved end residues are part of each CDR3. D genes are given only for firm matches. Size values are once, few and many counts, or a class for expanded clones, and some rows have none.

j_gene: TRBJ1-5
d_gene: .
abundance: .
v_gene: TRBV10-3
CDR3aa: CAISESRSLSNQPQHF
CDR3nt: TGTGCCATCAGTGAGTCGCGAAGTCTTAGCAATCAGCCCCAGCATTTT

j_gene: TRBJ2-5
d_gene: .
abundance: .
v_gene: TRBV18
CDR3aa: CASSEYGRYQETQYF
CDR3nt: TGTGCCAGCTCAGAATACGGACGGTACCAAGAGACCCAGTACTTC

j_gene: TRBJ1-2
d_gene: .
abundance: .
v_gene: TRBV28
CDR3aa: CASRPAPGANYGYTF
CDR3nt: TGTGCCAGCAGGCCCGCCCCGGGAGCTAACTATGGCTACACCTTC

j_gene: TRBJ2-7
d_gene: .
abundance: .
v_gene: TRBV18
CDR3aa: CASSPDRLIEQYF
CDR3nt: TGTGCCAGCTCACCCGACAGGTTAATCGAGCAGTACTTC

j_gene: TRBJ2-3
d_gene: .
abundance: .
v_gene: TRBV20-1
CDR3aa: CSARRGGRGTDTQYF
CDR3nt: TGCAGTGCTAGAAGGGGGGGCCGAGGCACAGATACGCAGTATTTT

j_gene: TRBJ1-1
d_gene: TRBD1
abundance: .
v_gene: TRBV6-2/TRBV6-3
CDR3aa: CASKGQLNTEAFF
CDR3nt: TGTGCCAGCAAGGGACAGTTGAACACTGAAGCTTTCTTT

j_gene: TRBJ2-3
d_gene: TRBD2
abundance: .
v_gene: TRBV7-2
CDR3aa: CASSLAGTSTTDTQYF
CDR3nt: TGTGCCAGCAGCTTAGCTGGGACTAGTACCACAGATACGCAGTATTTT

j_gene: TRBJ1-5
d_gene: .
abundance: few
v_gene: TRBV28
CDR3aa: CASSLHLTSNQPQHF
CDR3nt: TGTGCCAGCAGTTTACACCTCACTAGCAATCAGCCCCAGCATTTT

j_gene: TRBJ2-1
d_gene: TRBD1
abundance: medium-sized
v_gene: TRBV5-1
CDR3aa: CASSPQGAVYNEQFF
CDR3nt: TGCGCCAGCAGCCCGCAGGGGGCGGTCTACAATGAGCAGTTCTTC

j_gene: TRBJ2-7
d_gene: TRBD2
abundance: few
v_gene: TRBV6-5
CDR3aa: CASSYALAGKTYEQYF
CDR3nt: TGTGCCAGCAGTTACGCGCTAGCGGGAAAAACCTACGAGCAGTACTTC

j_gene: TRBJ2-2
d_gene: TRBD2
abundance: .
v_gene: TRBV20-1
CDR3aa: CSARPDSGRWNTGELFF
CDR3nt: TGCAGTGCCCGTCCCGATAGCGGGAGGTGGAACACCGGGGAGCTGTTTTTT

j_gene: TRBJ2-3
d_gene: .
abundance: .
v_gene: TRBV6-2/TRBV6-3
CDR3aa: CASRVGQRSTDTQYF
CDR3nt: TGTGCCAGCAGGGTGGGGCAGCGAAGCACAGATACGCAGTATTTT

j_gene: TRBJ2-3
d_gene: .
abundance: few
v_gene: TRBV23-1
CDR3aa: CASTGVDTQYF
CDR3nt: TGCGCCAGCACAGGGGTAGATACGCAGTATTTT

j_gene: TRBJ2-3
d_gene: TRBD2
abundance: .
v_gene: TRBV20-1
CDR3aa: CSASPSGSWTDTQYF
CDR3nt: TGCAGTGCTAGTCCTAGCGGGAGTTGGACAGATACGCAGTATTTT

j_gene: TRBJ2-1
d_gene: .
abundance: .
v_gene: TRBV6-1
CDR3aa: CASKNLAALEQFF
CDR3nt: TGTGCCAGCAAGAATCTAGCCGCGCTTGAGCAGTTCTTC

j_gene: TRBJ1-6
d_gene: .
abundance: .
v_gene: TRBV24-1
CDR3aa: CATARGNNSPLHF
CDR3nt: TGTGCCACCGCAAGAGGGAATAATTCACCCCTCCACTTT

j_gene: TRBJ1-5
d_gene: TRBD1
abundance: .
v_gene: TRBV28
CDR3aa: CASRHAGTGYQPQHF
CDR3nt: TGTGCCAGCAGGCACGCCGGGACAGGGTATCAGCCCCAGCATTTT

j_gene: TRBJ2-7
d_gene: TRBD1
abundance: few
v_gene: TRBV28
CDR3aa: CASTSSDRVGAEQYF
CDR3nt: TGTGCCAGCACCTCATCGGACAGGGTGGGTGCCGAGCAGTACTTC

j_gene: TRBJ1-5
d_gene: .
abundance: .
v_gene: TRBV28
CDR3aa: CASRIRDSNQPQHF
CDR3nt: TGTGCCAGCAGGATCCGGGACAGCAATCAGCCCCAGCATTTT

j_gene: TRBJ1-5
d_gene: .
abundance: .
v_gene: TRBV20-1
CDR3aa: CSARDRQSSGQPQHF
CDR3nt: TGCAGTGCTAGAGATAGACAGTCCTCAGGTCAGCCCCAGCATTTT

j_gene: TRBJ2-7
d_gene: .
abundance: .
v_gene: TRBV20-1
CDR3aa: CSARTDNEQYF
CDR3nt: TGCAGTGCTCGGACAGATAACGAGCAGTACTTC

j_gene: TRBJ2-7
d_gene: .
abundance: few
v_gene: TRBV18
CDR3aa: CASSPGAPSYEQYF
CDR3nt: TGTGCCAGCTCACCAGGCGCTCCCTCCTACGAGCAGTACTTC

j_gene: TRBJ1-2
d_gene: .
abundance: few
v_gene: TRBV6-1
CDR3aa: CASSDGGGGYTF
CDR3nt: TGTGCCAGCAGCGACGGGGGGGGGGGCTACACCTTC

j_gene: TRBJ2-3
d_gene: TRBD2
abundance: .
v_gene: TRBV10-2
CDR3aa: CATGTSGGTDTQYF
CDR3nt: TGCGCCACCGGGACTAGCGGGGGCACAGATACGCAGTATTTT

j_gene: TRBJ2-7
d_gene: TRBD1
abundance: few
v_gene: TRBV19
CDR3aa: CASSPQRDRYEQYF
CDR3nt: TGTGCCAGTAGTCCCCAAAGGGACAGGTACGAGCAGTACTTC

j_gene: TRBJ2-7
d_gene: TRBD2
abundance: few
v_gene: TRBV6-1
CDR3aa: CASSLLRGGYEQYF
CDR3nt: TGTGCCAGCAGTCTCCTCCGGGGAGGGTACGAGCAGTACTTC

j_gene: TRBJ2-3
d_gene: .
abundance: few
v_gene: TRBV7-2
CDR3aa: CASRTRRGPRDTQYF
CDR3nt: TGTGCCAGCAGGACTAGGCGGGGACCTCGAGATACGCAGTATTTT

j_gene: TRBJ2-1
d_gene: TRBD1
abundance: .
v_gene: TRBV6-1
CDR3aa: CASSGDRGFNEQFF
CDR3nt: TGTGCCAGCAGTGGGGACAGGGGCTTTAATGAGCAGTTCTTC

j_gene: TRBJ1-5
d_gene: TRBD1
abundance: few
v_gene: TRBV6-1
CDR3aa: CASSPQGAGQPQHF
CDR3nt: TGTGCCAGCAGCCCACAGGGGGCAGGGCAGCCCCAGCATTTT

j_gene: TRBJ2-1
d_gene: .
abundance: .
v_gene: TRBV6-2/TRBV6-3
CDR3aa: CASSYSLVADYNEQFF
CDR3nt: TGTGCCAGCAGTTACTCACTCGTAGCGGACTACAATGAGCAGTTCTTC

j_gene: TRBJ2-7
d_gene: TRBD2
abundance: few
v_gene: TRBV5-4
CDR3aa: CASSKGLAGATGYEQYF
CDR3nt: TGTGCCAGCAGCAAAGGACTAGCGGGAGCTACCGGCTACGAGCAGTACTTC

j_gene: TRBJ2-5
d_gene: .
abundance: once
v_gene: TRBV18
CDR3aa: CASSTNLQETQYF
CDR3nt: TGTGCCAGCTCGACAAACCTCCAAGAGACCCAGTACTTC

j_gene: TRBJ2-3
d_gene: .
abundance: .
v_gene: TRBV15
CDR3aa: CATSPPTDTQYF
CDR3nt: TGTGCCACCAGCCCTCCCACAGATACGCAGTATTTT

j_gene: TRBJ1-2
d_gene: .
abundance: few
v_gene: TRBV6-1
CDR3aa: CASSPAPYWSYTF
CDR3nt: TGTGCCAGCAGCCCCGCCCCCTATTGGAGCTACACCTTC

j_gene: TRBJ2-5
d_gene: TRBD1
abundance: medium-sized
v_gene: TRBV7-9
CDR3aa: CASSHGTGPQETQYF
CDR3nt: TGTGCCAGCAGCCATGGGACAGGGCCCCAAGAGACCCAGTACTTC

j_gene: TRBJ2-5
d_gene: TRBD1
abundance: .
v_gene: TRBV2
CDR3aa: CASSGQGAETQYF
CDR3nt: TGTGCCAGCAGCGGACAGGGAGCGGAGACCCAGTACTTC

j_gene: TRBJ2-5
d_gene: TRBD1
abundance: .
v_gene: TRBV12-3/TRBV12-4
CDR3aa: CASSRDRVGETQYF
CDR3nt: TGTGCCAGCAGTAGGGACAGGGTGGGAGAGACCCAGTACTTC

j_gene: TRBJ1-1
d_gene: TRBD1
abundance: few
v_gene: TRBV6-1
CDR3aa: CASSGTGWNTEAFF
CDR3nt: TGTGCCAGCAGTGGGACAGGTTGGAACACTGAAGCTTTCTTT

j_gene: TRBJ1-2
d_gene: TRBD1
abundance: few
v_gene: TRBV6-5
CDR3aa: CASSYSALTGGHGYTF
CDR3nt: TGTGCCAGCAGTTACTCAGCCCTGACAGGGGGACATGGCTACACCTTC

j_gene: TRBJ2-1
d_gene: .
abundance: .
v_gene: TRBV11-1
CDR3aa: CASSFGGGGGYEQFF
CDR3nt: TGTGCCAGCAGCTTCGGAGGAGGAGGGGGCTATGAGCAGTTCTTC

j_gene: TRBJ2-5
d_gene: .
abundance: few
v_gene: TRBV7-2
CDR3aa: CASSLYLDVTQETQYF
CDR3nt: TGTGCCAGCAGCTTATACCTGGACGTAACTCAAGAGACCCAGTACTTC

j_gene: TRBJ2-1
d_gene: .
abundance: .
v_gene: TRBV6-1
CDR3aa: CASSKLGVTYNEQFF
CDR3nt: TGTGCCAGCAGCAAACTCGGGGTGACTTACAATGAGCAGTTCTTC

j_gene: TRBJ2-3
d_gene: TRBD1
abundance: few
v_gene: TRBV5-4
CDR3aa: CASSWARMTGGQTDTQYF
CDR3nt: TGTGCCAGCAGCTGGGCCCGGATGACAGGGGGACAAACAGATACGCAGTATTTT

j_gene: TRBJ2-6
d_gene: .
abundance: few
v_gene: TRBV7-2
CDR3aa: CASSLKGPTGISGANVLTF
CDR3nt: TGTGCCAGCAGCTTGAAGGGACCCACGGGGATATCTGGGGCCAACGTCCTGACTTTC

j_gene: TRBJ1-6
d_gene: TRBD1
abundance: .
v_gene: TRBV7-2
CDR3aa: CASSSSGTAGATLHF
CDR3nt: TGTGCCAGCAGCAGCTCCGGGACAGCCGGTGCAACCCTCCACTTT

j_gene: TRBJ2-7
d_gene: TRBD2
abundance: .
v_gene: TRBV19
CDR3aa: CASSKRGTSVRGLTYEQYF
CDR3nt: TGTGCCAGTAGTAAGCGGGGGACTAGCGTGCGGGGCCTGACATACGAGCAGTACTTC

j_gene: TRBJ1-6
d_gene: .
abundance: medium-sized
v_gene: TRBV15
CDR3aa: CATSRDVSSPLHF
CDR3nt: TGTGCCACCAGCAGAGATGTTAGTTCACCCCTCCACTTT

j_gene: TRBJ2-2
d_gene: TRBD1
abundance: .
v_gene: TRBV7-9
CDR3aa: CASSLRQRDSFTGELFF
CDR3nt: TGTGCCAGCAGCTTACGTCAAAGGGACAGCTTTACCGGGGAGCTGTTTTTT

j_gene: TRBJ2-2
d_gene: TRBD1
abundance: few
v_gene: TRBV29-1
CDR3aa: CSVDRGRTGELFF
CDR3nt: TGCAGCGTTGATAGGGGGCGGACCGGGGAGCTGTTTTTT

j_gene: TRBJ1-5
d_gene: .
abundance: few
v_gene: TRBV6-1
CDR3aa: CASSADRQDQPQHF
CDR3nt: TGTGCCAGCAGCGCCGACAGGCAAGATCAGCCCCAGCATTTT

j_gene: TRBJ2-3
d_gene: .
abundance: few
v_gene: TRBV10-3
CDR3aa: CAIRLTLSTDTQYF
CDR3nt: TGTGCCATCAGACTAACCCTTAGCACAGATACGCAGTATTTT